This T cell receptor (beta chain) is from a study of blood T cells in healthy people across ages. General study results and limits: Not knowing donor CMV status may have confounded expanded clonotype changes. Researchers deemed the diversity estimates from one million T cells underestimates.

The second PCR ran about 7 to 12 cycles with a sample-barcoded 5' primer and J-beta primers. TCRdb processed the 5' RACE reads anew with MiXCR; each CDR3 protein has one entry. The top ten hold around 9.6% of the sample, which has approximately 960,000 distinct CDR3 sequences, just under 30% seen once. This CDR3 region has 14 residues. Unmatched junction bases numbered 6, after V lost 5 bases and J lost 6 bases. Germline V gene sequence: CDR1 DFQATT, CDR2 SNEGSKA (reference sequence). The authors drew about 9.9 milliliters of peripheral blood from each donor. Comment on this clonotype: Its target is unknown.

This sample also belongs to another study, concerning T cells of mothers and their children. From that study: With the M1S primer of the second PCR, sample barcodes and 2-4 random nucleotides were added.

V and J are TRBV20-1 and TRBJ2-2; TRBD2 aligns across 10 bases. Sequenced material: blood. The sequence was obtained from a woman in her forties in good health. CDR3 DNA sequence: TGCAGTGCTCCAAGCGGGGGGGCTGCCGGGGAGCTGTTTTTT. Amino acids: CSAPSGGAAGELFF.